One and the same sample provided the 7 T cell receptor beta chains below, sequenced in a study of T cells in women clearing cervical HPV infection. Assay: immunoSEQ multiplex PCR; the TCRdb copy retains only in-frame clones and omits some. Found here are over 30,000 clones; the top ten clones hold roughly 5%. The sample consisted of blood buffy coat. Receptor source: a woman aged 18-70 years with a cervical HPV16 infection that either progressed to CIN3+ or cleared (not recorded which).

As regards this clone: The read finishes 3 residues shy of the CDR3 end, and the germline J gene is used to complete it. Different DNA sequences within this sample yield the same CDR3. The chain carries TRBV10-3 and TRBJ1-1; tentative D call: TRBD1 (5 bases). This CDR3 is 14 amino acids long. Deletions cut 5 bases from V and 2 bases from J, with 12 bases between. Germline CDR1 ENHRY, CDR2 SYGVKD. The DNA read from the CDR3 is TGTGCCATCAGTTTCCAGGGTTCCAACACTGAA. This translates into CAISFQGSNTE. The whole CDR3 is CAISFQGSNTEAFF.

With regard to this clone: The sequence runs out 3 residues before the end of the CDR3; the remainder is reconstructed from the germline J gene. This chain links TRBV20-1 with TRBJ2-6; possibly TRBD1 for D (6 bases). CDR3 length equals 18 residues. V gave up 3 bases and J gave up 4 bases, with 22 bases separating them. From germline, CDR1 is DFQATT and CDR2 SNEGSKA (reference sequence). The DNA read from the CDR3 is TGCAGTGCTAGTATGGGCCTAAGGGGGTCCCAGGGGGCCAACGTC. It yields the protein CSASMGLRGSQGANV. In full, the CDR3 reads CSASMGLRGSQGANVLTF.

The sequenced part of the CDR3 DNA is TGTGCCAGCAGCAGGATAGAAACAGATACG. Translation: CASSRIETDT. The full CDR3 protein reads CASSRIETDTQYF. The chain carries TRBV6-2 or TRBV6-3 and TRBJ2-3, with D unclear. The read terminates 3 residues before the CDR3 end, so the remaining end is supplied by the germline J gene. Looked up from germline, CDR1 is MNHEY and CDR2 is SVGEGT. Trimming took 6 bases from V and 3 from J, leaving 10 bases between them. The CDR3 is 13 residues long.

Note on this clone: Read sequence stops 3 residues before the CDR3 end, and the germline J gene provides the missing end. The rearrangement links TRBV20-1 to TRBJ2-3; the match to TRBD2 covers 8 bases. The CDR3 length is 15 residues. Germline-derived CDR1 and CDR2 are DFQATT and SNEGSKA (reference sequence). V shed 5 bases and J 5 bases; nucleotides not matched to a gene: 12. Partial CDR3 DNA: TGCAGTGCTCCCTTCGGGGGGGGCCCCGGAGATACG. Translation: CSAPFGGGPGDT. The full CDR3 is CSAPFGGGPGDTQYF.

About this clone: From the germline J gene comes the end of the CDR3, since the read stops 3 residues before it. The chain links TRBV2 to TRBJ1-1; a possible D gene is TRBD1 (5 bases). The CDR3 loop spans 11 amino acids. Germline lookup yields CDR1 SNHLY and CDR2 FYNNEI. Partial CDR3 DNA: TGTGCCAGCAGTGCTTCAGGGGAA. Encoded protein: CASSASGE. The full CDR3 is CASSASGEAFF.

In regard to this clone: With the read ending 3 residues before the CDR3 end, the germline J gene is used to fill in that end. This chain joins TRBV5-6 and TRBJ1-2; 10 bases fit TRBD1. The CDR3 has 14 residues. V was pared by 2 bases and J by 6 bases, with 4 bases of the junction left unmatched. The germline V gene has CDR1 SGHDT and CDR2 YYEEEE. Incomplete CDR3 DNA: TGTGCCAGCAGCTTAATGACAGGGGGCGATGGC. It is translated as CASSLMTGGDG. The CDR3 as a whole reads CASSLMTGGDGYTF. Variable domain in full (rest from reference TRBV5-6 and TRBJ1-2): DAGVTQSPTHLIKTRGQQVTLRCSPKSGHDTVSWYQQALGQGPQFIFQYYEEEERQRGNFPDRFSGHQFPNYSSELNVNALLLGDSALYLCASSLMTGGDGYTFGSGTRLTVV.

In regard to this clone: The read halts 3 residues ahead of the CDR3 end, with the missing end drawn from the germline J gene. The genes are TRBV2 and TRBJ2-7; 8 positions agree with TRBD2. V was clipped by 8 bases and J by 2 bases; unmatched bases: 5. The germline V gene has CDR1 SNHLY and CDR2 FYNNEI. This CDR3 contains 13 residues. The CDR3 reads CASGTRATYEQYF. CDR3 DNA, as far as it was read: TGTGCCAGCGGGACTAGAGCTACCTACGAG.